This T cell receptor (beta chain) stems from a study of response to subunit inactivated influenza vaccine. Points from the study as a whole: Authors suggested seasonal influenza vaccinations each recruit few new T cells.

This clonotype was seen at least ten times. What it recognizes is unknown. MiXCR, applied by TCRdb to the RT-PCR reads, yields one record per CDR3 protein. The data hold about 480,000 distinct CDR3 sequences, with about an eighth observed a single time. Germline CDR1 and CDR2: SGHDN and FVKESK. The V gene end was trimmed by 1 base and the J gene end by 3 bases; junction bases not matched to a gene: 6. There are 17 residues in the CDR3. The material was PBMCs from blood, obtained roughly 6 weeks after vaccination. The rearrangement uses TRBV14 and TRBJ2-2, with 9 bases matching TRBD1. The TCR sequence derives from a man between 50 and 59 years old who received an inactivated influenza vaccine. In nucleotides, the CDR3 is TGTGCCAGCAGCCAAGGCGGGACAGGGCTTTACACCGGGGAGCTGTTTTTT. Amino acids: CASSQGGTGLYTGELFF.